The 13 T cell receptor beta chains below all came from one sample that was sequenced in a study of Ad26.COV2.S vaccination and SARS-CoV-2 variants. Treatment defined: 19 received Ad26.COV2.S at low or high dose, single or two shots; several received placebo; per-sample allocation not given. The investigators took samples on day 63 after the first vaccine or placebo injection. Clones were sequenced by immunoSEQ multiplex PCR, and TCRdb holds only the in-frame ones, with some missing. The repertoire has about 220,000 clones, 88% of them found once; the top ten carry around 11%. This specimen was peripheral blood, taken in a trial of Ad26.COV2.S vaccine versus placebo. The receptors shown here come from a person aged 18-65 years who received the Ad26.COV2.S COVID-19 vaccine or a placebo.

The chain recombines TRBV4-1 with TRBJ2-7, with TRBD1 matching 7 bases. The V and J ends lost 3 bases and 3 bases, in that order; junction bases with no gene match: 8. The germline V gene has CDR1 MGHRA and CDR2 YSYEKL. This CDR3 is built from 15 residues. CDR3 bases: TGCGCCAGCAGCCACCCTCCAGGGGGTCTCTACGAGCAGTACTTC. Translation: CASSHPPGGLYEQYF.

The rearrangement uses TRBV25-1 and TRBJ1-2; tentative D call: TRBD1 (6 bases). V shed 1 base and J shed 7 bases, with 16 bases lying between them. The CDR3 length is 15 residues. The germline V gene has CDR1 MGHDK and CDR2 SYGVNS. The CDR3 nucleotides are TGTGCCAGCAGTGAATCAACAGGCAAAGGGGGTGGCTACACCTTC. This encodes CASSESTGKGGGYTF.

The sample holds one count of this clone. The CDR3 DNA reads TGTGCCAGCAAGGGACAGGGTAGCCAGCCCCAGCATTTT. Translation: CASKGQGSQPQHF. This chain uses TRBV27 with TRBJ1-5, with TRBD1 identical over 9 bases. The CDR3 runs to 13 residues. Germline-derived CDR1 and CDR2 are MNHEY and SMNVEV (reference sequence). Trimming at V came to 7 bases and at J to 7 bases, leaving 5 bases not matched to a gene.

In its sample, this clone was seen once. This chain connects TRBV28 to TRBJ2-1, with 11 bases that match TRBD2. From germline, CDR1 is MDHEN and CDR2 SYDVKM. This CDR3 is 14 amino acids long. The ends lost 4 bases at V and 7 bases at J; junction bases unmatched: 3. The CDR3 sequence: CASSWLAGGNEQFF. In DNA, the CDR3 is TGTGCCAGCAGTTGGCTAGCGGGGGGAAATGAGCAGTTCTTC.

This rearrangement joins TRBV27 to TRBJ2-7; unclear D gene. V gave up 2 bases and J gave up 5 bases, with 22 bases separating them. This CDR3 contains 17 residues. The V gene's germline CDR1 is MNHEY and CDR2 SMNVEV (reference sequence). Here the CDR3 reads CASSLQFRSYTFDEQYF. The CDR3 region has the DNA TGTGCCAGCAGTTTACAGTTCAGGAGCTACACTTTCGACGAGCAGTACTTC.

V and J are TRBV5-1 and TRBJ2-5; tentatively, D is TRBD1 or TRBD2 (5 bases each). This CDR3 is 15 amino acids long. V lost 0 bases and J lost 5, with 14 bases in between. Germline values: CDR1 SGHRS, CDR2 YFSETQ. The CDR3 region has the DNA TGCGCCAGCAGCTTGGGTGGGCAGGGAGTGGAGACCCAGTACTTC. Encoded protein: CASSLGGQGVETQYF.

This sequence joins TRBV28 and TRBJ1-2; D is possibly TRBD1 (6 bases). The CDR3 totals 17 residues. Trimming left V 3 bases short and J 8 bases short, with 25 bases between. Germline V gene data show CDR1 as MDHEN and CDR2 as SYDVKM. The CDR3 is CASSFLPSLGGLGGYTF. The CDR3 DNA follows: TGTGCCAGCAGTTTTCTCCCATCCCTAGGGGGGCTTGGGGGCTACACCTTC.

The sample holds one count of this clone. The J gene is TRBJ1-2, the V gene TRBV6-4, with 10 bases fitting TRBD1. The CDR3 extends over 16 amino acids. Germline CDR1 is MRHNA and CDR2 is SNTAGT. V was clipped by 11 bases and J by 5 bases; unmatched bases: 17. The CDR3 region is CAGASHLGQGDYGYTF. CDR3 nucleotide sequence: TGTGCCGGCGCCTCCCACCTTGGACAGGGGGATTATGGCTACACCTTC.

The genes are TRBV5-1 and TRBJ1-4, with D tentatively TRBD1 (6 bases). Trimming took 3 bases from V and 5 from J, leaving 11 bases between them. The CDR3 is 14 residues long. Germline-derived CDR1 and CDR2 are SGHRS and YFSETQ. CDR3 bases: TGCGCCAGCAGCTCCGGGGGCAAAAATGAAAAACTGTTTTTT. This encodes CASSSGGKNEKLFF.

The chain is built from TRBV28 and TRBJ2-5; 10 bases are a match to TRBD1. The CDR3 spans 14 residues. Germline V lookup: CDR1 MDHEN, CDR2 SYDVKM. V lost 7 bases and J lost 5; bases outside the gene matches: 7. CDR3: CASTRDRGIETQYF. CDR3 in DNA: TGTGCCAGCACCCGGGACAGGGGCATCGAGACCCAGTACTTC.

The CDR3 DNA is TGTGCCAGCAGCAAGGGCACCGGGGAGCTGTTTTTT. This sequence encodes CASSKGTGELFF. This sequence joins TRBV21-1 and TRBJ2-2. TRBV21-1 counts as a pseudogene. The CDR3 runs to 12 residues.

The chain has TRBV28 and TRBJ2-2, with D perhaps TRBD1 (6 bases). Germline values: CDR1 MDHEN, CDR2 SYDVKM. The ends were cut back, 3 bases at V and 1 base at J, with 9 bases in the middle. The CDR3 is 15 amino acids. CDR3 sequence (DNA): TGTGCCAGCAGTTTCCCGACAGGGAACACCGGGGAGCTGTTTTTT. Its protein is CASSFPTGNTGELFF.

V gene TRBV4-3 combines with J gene TRBJ2-7; 8 bases are shared with TRBD2. Losses at the gene ends were 3 bases for V and 5 bases for J; bases not matched to a gene: 12. CDR1 LGHNA and CDR2 YSLEER come from the germline V gene. The CDR3 contains 16 residues. As DNA, the CDR3 is TGCGCCAGCAGCCACCACGACAGCGGGAGACCCCACGAGCAGTACTTC. Protein: CASSHHDSGRPHEQYF.